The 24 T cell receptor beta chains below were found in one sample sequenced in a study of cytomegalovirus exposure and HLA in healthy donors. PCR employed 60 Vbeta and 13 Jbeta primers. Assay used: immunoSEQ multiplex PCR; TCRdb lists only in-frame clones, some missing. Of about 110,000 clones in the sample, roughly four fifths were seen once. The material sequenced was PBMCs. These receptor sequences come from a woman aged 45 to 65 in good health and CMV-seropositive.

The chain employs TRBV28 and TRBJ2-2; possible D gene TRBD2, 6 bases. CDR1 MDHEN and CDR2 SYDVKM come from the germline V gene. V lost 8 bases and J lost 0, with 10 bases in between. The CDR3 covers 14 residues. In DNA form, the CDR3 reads TGTGCCAGCCGGGGGAGATCGAACACCGGGGAGCTGTTTTTT. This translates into CASRGRSNTGELFF.

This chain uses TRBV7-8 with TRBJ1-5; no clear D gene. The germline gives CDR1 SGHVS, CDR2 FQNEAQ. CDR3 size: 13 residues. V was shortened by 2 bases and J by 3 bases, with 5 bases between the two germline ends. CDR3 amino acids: CASSLSHNQPQHF. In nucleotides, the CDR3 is TGTGCCAGCAGCTTATCACACAATCAGCCCCAGCATTTT.

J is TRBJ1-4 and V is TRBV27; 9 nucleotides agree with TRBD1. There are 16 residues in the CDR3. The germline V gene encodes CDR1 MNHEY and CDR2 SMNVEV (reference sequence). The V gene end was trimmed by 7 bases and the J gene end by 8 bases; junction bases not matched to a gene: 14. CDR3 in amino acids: CASTWRGGQGREKLFF. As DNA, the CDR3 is TGTGCCAGCACCTGGAGGGGGGGACAGGGAAGGGAAAAACTGTTTTTT.

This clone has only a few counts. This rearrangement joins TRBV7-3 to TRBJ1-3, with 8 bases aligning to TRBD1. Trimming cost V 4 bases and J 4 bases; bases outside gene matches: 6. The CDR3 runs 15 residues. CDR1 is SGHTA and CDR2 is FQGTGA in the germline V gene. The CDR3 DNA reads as TGTGCCAGCAGCTCCCAGGGGGCTCCGGGAAACACCATATATTTT. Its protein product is CASSSQGAPGNTIYF.

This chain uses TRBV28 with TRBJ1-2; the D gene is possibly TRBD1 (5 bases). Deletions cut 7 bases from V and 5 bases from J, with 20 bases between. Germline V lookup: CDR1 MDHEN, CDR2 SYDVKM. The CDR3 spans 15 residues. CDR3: CASTPVTPPGYGYTF. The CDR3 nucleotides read TGTGCCAGCACCCCCGTCACCCCACCAGGGTATGGCTACACCTTC.

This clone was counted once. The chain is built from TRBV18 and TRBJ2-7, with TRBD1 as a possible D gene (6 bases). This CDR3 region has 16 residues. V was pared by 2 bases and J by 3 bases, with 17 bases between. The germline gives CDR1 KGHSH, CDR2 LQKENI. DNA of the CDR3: TGTGCCAGCTCACCAATGGGGACACCACGAAACTACGAGCAGTACTTC. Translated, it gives CASSPMGTPRNYEQYF.

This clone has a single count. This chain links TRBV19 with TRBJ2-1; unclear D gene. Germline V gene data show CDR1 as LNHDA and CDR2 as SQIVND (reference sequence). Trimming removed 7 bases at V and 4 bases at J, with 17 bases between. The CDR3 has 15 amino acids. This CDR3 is CASTPSQVPYNEQFF. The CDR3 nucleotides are TGTGCCAGTACCCCGTCCCAGGTGCCTTACAATGAGCAGTTCTTC.

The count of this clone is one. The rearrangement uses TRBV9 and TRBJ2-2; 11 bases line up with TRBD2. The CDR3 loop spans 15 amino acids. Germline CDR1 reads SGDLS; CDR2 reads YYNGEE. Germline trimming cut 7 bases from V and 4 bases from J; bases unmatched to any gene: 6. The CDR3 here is CASRPTSGVTGELFF. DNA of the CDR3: TGTGCCAGCCGCCCGACTAGCGGGGTCACCGGGGAGCTGTTTTTT.

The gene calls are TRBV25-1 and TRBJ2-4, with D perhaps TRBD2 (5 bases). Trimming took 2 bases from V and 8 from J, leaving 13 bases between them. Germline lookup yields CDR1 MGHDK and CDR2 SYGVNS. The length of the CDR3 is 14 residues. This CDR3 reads CASSEAGPGYIQYF. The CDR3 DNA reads TGTGCCAGCAGTGAAGCCGGGCCGGGGTACATTCAGTACTTC.

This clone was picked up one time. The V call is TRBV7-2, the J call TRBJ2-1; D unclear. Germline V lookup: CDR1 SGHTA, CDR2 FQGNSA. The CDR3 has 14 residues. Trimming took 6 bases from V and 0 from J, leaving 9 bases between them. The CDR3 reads CASRFDSSYNEQFF. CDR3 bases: TGTGCCAGCAGATTCGACTCCTCCTACAATGAGCAGTTCTTC.

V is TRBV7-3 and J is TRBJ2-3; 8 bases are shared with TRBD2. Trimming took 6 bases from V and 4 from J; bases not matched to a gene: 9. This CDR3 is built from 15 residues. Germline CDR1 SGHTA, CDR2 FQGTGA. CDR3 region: CASSASGGTADTQYF. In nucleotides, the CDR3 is TGTGCCAGCAGTGCGAGCGGGGGAACCGCAGATACGCAGTATTTT.

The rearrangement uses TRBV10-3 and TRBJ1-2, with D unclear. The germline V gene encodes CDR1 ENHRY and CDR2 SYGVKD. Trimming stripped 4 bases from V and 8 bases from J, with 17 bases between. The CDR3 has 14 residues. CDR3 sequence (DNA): TGTGCCATCAGTGCAGAGGGAGACCCGCGCGGCTACACCTTC. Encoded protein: CAISAEGDPRGYTF.

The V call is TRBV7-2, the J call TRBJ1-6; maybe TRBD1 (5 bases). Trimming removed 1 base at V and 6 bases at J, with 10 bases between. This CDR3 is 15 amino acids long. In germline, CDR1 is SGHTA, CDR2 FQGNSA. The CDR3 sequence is CASSLGGRVNSPLHF. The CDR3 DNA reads TGTGCCAGCAGCTTAGGGGGCAGGGTTAATTCACCCCTCCACTTT.

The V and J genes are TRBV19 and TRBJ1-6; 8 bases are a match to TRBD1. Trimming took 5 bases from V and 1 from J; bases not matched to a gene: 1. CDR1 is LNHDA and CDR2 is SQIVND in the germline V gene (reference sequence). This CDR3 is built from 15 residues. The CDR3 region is CASSWTGSYNSPLHF. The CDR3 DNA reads TGTGCCAGTAGTTGGACAGGGTCCTATAATTCACCCCTCCACTTT.

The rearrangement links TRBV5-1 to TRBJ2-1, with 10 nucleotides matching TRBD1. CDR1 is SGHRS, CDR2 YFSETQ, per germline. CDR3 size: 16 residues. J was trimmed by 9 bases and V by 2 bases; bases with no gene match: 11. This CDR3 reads CASSFSTGGRRSEQFF. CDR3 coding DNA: TGCGCCAGCAGCTTTTCGACAGGGGGCAGGCGTAGTGAGCAGTTCTTC.

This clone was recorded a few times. The CDR3 DNA follows: TGTGCCAGCAGCTGGATAGCGGCCGAGACCCAGTACTTC. Protein product: CASSWIAAETQYF. The chain combines TRBV7-3 with TRBJ2-5, with D tentatively TRBD2 (6 bases). This CDR3 is 13 amino acids long. With 4 bases removed from V and 5 bases from J, the gap between germline ends came to 11 bases. Per the germline V gene, CDR1 is SGHTA and CDR2 is FQGTGA.

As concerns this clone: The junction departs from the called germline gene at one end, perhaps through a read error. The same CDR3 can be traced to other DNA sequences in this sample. Here the CDR3 reads CASSQGTSLQETQYF. The DNA for the CDR3 is TGCGCCAGCAGCCAAGGGACATCCCTGCAAGAGACCCAGTACTTC. V usage is TRBV7-2 and J usage is TRBJ2-5; possibly TRBD1 for D (6 bases). Per germline, CDR1 SGHTA and CDR2 FQGNSA. CDR3 size: 15 residues.

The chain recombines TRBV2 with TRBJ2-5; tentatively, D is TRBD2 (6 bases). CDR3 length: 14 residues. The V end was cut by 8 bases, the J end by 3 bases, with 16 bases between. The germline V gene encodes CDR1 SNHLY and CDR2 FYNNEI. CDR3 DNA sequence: TGTGCCAGCCGGTCTCGCACGGGGGAAGAGACCCAGTACTTC. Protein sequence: CASRSRTGEETQYF.

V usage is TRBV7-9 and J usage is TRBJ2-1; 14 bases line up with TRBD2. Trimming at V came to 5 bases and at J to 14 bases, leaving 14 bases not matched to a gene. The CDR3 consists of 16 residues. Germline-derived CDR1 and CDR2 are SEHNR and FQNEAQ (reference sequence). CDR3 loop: CASSPRRLAGGPSKFF. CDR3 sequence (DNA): TGTGCCAGCAGCCCACGCCGACTAGCGGGGGGGCCCTCGAAGTTCTTC.

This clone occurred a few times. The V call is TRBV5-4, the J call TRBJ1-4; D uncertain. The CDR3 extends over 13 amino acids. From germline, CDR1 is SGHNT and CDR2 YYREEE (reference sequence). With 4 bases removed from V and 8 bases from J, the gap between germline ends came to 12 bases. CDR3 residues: CASSTPPGEKLFF. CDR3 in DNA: TGTGCCAGCAGCACCCCGCCGGGGGAAAAACTGTTTTTT.

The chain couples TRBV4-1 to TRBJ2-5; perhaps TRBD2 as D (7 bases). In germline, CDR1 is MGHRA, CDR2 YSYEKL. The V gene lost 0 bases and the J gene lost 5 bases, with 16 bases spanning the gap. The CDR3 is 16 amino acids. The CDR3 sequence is CASSQDGGAFYETQYF. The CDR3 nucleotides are TGCGCCAGCAGCCAAGATGGGGGGGCCTTCTATGAGACCCAGTACTTC.

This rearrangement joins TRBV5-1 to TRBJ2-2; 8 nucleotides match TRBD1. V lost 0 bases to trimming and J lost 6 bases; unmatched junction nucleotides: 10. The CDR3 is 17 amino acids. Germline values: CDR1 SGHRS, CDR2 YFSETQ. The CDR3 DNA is TGCGCCAGCAGCTTGGGGCTCAGGGGGCGCATGTCCGGGGAGCTGTTTTTT. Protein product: CASSLGLRGRMSGELFF.

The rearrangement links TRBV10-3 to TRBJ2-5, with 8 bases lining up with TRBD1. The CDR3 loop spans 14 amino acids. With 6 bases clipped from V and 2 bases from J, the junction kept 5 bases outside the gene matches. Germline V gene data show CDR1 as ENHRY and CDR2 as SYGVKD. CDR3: CAIRGQGRQETQYF. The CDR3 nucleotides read TGTGCCATCAGAGGACAGGGCCGTCAAGAGACCCAGTACTTC.

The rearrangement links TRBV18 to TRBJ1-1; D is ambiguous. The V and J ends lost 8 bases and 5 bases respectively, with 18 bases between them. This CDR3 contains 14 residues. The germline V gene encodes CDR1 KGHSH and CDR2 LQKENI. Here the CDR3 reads CASTFGLLGTEAFF. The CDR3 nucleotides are TGTGCCAGCACCTTCGGACTGTTGGGGACTGAAGCTTTCTTT.